One sample yielded the 4 T cell receptor beta chains listed below, sequenced in a study of blood T cell repertoires in COVID-19. Sequencing used immunoSEQ multiplex PCR; TCRdb keeps in-frame clones, though not all of them. The sample yields more than 40,000 clones, approximately 84% seen once. Sequenced: peripheral blood. These receptors were taken from a man aged 50 to 60 with acute or convalescent COVID-19.

This clone was seen once. This chain connects TRBV25-1 to TRBJ2-2, with TRBD1 as a possible D gene (6 bases). The CDR3 sequence is 14 residues long. Trimming left V 3 bases short and J 4 bases short, with 9 bases between. Germline CDR1 and CDR2: MGHDK and SYGVNS. CDR3 sequence reads: CASSDRGLTGELFF. CDR3 nucleotides: TGTGCCAGCAGTGACAGGGGCCTCACCGGGGAGCTGTTTTTT.

This clone was seen a few times. This rearrangement joins TRBV11-2 to TRBJ2-7; 9 nucleotides match TRBD1. The germline CDR1 and CDR2 sequences are SGHAT and FQNNGV. Trimming removed 8 bases from V and 7 bases from J; junction bases left unmatched: 9. The CDR3 has 13 amino acids. The CDR3 reads CASGRDRAREQYF. The DNA for the CDR3 is TGTGCCAGCGGGAGGGACAGGGCGCGAGAGCAGTACTTC.

The chain uses TRBV6-6 and TRBJ1-6; 7 bases are shared with TRBD1. The CDR3 has 14 residues. V dropped 6 bases and J dropped 8; count of bases not matched to a gene: 7. CDR1 is MNHNY and CDR2 is SVGAGI in the germline V gene (reference sequence). The chain's CDR3 is CASRTRDSHSPLHF. The CDR3 DNA reads TGTGCCAGCAGGACCCGGGACAGCCATTCACCCCTCCACTTT.

The chain carries TRBV28 and TRBJ2-1, with D possibly being TRBD2 (5 bases). Germline values: CDR1 MDHEN, CDR2 SYDVKM. This CDR3 is 16 amino acids long. Trimming took off 2 bases at V and 2 bases at J, with 13 bases between the two ends. The CDR3 loop reads CASSLPAGSPYNEQFF. The CDR3 coding sequence is TGTGCCAGCAGTTTACCCGCGGGCAGTCCCTACAATGAGCAGTTCTTC.